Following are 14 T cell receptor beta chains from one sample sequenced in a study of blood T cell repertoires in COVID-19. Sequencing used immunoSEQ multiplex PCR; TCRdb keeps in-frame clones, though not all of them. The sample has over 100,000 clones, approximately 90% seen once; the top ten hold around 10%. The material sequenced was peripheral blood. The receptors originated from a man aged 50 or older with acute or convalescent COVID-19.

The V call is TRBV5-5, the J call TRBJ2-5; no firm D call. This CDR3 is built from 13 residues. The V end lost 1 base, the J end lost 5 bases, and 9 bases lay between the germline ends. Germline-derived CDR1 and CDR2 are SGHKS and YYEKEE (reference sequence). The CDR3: CASSLSVRETQYF. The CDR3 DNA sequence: TGTGCCAGCAGCTTGTCAGTGAGGGAGACCCAGTACTTC.

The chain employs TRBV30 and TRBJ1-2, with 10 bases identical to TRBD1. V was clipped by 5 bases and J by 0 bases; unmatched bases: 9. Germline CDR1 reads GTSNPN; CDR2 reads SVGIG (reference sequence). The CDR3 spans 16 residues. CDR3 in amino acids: CAWYGQGERSNYGYTF. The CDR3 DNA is TGTGCCTGGTACGGACAGGGGGAGAGATCTAACTATGGCTACACCTTC.

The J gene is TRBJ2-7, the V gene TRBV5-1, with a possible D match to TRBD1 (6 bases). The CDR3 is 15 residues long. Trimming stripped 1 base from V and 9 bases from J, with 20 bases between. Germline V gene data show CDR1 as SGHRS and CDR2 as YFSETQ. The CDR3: CASSLLETGFGLQYF. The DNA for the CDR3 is TGCGCCAGCAGCTTGCTCGAAACAGGGTTTGGATTGCAGTACTTC.

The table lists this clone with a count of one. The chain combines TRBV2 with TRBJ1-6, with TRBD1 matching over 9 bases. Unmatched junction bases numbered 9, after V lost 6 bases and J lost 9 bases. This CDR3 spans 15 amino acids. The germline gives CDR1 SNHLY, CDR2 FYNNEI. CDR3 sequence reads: CASRPPGQGASPLHF. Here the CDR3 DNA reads TGTGCCAGCAGACCTCCGGGACAGGGCGCTTCACCCCTCCACTTT.

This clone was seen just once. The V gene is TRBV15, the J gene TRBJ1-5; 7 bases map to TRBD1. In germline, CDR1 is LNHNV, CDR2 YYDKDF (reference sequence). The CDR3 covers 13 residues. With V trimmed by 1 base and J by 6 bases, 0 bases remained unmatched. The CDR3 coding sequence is TGTGCCACCAGCAGAGCAGGGGGTCAGCCCCAGCATTTT. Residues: CATSRAGGQPQHF.

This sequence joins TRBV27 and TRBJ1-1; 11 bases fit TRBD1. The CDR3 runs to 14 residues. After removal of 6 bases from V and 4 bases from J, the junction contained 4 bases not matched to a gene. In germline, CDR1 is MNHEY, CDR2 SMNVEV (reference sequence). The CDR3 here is CASSRTGGITEAFF. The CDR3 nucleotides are TGTGCCAGCAGCCGGACAGGGGGCATCACTGAAGCTTTCTTT.

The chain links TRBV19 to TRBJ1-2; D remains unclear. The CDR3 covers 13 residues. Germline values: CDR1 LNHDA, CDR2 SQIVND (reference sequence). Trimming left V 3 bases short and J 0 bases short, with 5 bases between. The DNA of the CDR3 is TGTGCCAGTAGTATGAGGGCTAACTATGGCTACACCTTC. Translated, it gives CASSMRANYGYTF.

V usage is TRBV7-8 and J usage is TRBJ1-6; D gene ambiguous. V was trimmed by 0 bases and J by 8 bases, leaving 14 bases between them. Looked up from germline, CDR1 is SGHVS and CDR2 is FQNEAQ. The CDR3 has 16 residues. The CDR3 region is CASSLAAALPHSPLHF. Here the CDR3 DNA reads TGTGCCAGCAGCTTAGCCGCAGCGTTGCCGCATTCACCCCTCCACTTT.

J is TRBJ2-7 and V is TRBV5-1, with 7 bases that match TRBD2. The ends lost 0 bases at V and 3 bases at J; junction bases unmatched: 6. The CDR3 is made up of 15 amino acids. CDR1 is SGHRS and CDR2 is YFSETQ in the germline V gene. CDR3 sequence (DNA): TGCGCCAGCAGCTTGGCCGGGATAGCGGGCTACGAGCAGTACTTC. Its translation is CASSLAGIAGYEQYF.

CDR3 residues: CASKGGQINTEAFF. CDR3 DNA sequence: TGTGCCAGTAAGGGGGGACAGATCAACACTGAAGCTTTCTTT. This rearrangement joins TRBV19 to TRBJ1-1; the match to TRBD1 covers 7 bases. The V and J ends lost 7 bases and 2 bases, in that order; junction bases with no gene match: 7. The CDR3 is made up of 14 amino acids. Germline V gene sequence: CDR1 LNHDA, CDR2 SQIVND (reference sequence).

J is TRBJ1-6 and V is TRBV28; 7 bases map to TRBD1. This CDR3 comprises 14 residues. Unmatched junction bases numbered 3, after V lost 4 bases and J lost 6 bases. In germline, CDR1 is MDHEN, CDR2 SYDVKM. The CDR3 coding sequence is TGTGCCAGCAGTTCCGGGACAGTTAATTCACCCCTCCACTTT. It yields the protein CASSSGTVNSPLHF.

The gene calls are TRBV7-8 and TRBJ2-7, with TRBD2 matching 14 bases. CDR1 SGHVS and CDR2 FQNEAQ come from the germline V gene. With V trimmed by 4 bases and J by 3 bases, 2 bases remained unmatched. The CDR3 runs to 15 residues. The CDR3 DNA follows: TGTGCCAGCAGCTGGACTAGCGGGGGGAACTACGAGCAGTACTTC. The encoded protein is CASSWTSGGNYEQYF.

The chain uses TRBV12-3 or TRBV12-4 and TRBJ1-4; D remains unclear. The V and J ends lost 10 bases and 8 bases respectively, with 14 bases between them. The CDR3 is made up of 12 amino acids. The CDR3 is CATALGREKLFF. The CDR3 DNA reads TGTGCCACCGCCCTGGGGAGGGAAAAACTGTTTTTT.

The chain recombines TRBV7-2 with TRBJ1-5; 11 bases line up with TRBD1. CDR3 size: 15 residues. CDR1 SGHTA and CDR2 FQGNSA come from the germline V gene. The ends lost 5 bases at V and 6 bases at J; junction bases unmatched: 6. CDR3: CASSDRGQGAQPQHF. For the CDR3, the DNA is TGTGCCAGCAGCGATAGAGGACAGGGGGCTCAGCCCCAGCATTTT.